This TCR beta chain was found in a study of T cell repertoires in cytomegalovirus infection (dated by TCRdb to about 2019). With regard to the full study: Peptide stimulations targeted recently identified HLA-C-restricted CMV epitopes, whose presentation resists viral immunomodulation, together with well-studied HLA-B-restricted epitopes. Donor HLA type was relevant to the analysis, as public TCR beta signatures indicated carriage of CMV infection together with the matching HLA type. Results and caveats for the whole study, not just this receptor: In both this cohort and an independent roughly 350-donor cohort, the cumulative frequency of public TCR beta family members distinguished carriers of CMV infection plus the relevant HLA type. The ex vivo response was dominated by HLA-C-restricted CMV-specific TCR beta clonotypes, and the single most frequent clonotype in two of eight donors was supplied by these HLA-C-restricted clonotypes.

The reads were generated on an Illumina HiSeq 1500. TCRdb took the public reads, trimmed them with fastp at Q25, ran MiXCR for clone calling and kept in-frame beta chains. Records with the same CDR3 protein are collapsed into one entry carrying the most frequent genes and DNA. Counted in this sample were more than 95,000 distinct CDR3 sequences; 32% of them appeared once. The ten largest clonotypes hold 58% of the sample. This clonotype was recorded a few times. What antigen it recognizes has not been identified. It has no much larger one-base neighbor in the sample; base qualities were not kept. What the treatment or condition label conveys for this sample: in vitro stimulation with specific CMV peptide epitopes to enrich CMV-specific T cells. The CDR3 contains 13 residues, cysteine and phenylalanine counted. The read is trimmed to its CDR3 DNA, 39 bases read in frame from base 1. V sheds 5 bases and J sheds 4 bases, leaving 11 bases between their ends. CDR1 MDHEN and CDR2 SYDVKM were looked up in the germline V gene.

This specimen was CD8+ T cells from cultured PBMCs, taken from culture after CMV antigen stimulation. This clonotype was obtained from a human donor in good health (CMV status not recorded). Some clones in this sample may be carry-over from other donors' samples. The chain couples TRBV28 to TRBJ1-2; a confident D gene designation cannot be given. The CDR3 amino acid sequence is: CASSNPLSYGYTF. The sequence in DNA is TGTGCCAGCAGTAATCCTTTATCCTATGGCTACACCTTC.